This T cell receptor (beta chain) was retrieved from a study of OX40 agonist ivuxolimab in advanced cancers. Study outcomes and limitations: Average numbers of expanded clones were greater in CD8+ T cells than in CD4+. Nonresponders, in some cases, also had low normalized T-cell clonal expansion. Among the lowest peripheral clonal expansion occurred in 0.1-3.0 mg/kg partial responders.

As for this clone: The antigen is not known.

The CDR3 spans 13 residues. Germline V CDR1 and CDR2: SGDLS, YYNGEE. V was pared by 7 bases and J by 2 bases, with 12 bases between. Clones were read by immunoSEQ multiplex PCR, and TCRdb kept only the in-frame ones, dropping some. Of around 30,000 clones in the sample, over 90% were seen once. This rearrangement joins TRBV9 to TRBJ2-5, with D uncertain. This receptor was taken from an adult with an advanced solid tumor such as melanoma, head and neck, liver or kidney cancer. The specimen was CD4+ or CD8+ T cells sorted from blood, collected in a trial of the OX40 agonist ivuxolimab. Here the CDR3 DNA reads TGTGCCAGCGAAAGGATTAGGCAAGAGACCCAGTACTTC. The encoded protein is CASERIRQETQYF.